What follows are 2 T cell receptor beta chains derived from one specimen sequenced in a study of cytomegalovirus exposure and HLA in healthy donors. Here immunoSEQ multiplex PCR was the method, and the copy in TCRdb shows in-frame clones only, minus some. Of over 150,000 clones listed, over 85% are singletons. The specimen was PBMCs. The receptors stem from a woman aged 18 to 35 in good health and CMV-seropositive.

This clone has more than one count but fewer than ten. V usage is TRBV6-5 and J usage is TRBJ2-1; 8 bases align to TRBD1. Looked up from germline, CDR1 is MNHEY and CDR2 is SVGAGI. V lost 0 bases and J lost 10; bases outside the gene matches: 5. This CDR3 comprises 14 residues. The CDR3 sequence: CASSYSQGAGEQFF. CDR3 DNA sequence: TGTGCCAGCAGTTACTCGCAGGGGGCTGGAGAGCAGTTCTTC.

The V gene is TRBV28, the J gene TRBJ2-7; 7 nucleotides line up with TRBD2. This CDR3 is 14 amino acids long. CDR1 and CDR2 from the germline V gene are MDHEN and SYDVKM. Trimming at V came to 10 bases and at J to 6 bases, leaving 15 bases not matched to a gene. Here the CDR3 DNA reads TGTGCCATCGGGACCTTGGGACTATCTGGCGAGCAGTACTTC. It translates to CAIGTLGLSGEQYF.